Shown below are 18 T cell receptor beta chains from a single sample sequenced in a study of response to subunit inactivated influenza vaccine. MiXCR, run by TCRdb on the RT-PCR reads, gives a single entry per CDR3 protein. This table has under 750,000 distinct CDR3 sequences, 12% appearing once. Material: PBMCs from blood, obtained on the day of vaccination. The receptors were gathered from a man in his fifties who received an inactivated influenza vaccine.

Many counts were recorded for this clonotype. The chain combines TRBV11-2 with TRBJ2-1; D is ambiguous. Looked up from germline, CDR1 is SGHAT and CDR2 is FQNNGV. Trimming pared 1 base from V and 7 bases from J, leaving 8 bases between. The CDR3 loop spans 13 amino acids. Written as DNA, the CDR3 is TGTGCCAGCAGCTTAGGAGCATGGAATGAGCAGTTCTTC. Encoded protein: CASSLGAWNEQFF.

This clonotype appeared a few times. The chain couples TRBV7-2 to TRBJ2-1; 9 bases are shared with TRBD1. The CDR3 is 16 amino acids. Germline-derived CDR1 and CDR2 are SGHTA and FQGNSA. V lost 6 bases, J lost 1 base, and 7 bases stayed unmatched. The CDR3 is CASRRTGAHSYNEQFF. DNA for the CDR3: TGTGCCAGCAGAAGGACAGGGGCCCATTCCTACAATGAGCAGTTCTTC. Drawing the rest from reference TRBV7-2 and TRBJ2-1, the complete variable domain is GAGVSQSPSNKVTEKGKDVELRCDPISGHTALYWYRQSLGQGLEFLIYFQGNSAPDKSGLPSDRFSAERTGGSVSTLTIQRTQQEDSAVYLCASRRTGAHSYNEQFFGPGTRLTVL.

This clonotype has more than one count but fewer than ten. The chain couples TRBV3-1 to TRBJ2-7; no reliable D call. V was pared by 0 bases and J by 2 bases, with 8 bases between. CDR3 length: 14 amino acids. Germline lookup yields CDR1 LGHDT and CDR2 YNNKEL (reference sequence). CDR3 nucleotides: TGTGCCAGCAGCCAAGAACCCCTACCCTACGAGCAGTACTTC. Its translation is CASSQEPLPYEQYF.

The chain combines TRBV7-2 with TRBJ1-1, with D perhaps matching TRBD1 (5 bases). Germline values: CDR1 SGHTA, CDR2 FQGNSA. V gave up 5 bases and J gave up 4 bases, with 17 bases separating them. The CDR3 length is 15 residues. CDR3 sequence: CASSPLGGGSTEAFF. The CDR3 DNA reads TGTGCCAGCAGCCCCCTGGGGGGAGGGAGCACTGAAGCTTTCTTT.

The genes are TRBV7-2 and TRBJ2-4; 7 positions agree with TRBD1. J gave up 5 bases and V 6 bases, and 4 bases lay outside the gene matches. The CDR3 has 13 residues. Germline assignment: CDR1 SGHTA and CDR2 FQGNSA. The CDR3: CASSWDSQNIQYF. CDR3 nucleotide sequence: TGTGCCAGCAGTTGGGACAGCCAAAACATTCAGTACTTC.

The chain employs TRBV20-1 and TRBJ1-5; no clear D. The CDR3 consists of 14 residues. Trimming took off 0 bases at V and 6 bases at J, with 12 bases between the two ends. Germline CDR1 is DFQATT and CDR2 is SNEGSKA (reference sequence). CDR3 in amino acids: CSARDRRGSQPQHF. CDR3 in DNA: TGCAGTGCTAGAGATCGACGGGGAAGTCAGCCCCAGCATTTT.

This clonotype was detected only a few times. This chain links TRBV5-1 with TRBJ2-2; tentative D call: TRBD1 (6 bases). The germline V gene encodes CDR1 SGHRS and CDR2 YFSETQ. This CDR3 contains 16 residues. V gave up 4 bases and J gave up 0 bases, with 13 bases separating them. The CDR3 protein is CASSQTGTPNTGELFF. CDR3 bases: TGCGCCAGCAGCCAGACCGGGACACCGAACACCGGGGAGCTGTTTTTT.

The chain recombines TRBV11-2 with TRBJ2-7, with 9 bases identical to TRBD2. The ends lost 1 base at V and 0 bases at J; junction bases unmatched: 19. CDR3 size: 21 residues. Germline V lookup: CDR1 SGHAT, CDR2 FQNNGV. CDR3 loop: CASSLVPMIGTSGRSSYEQYF. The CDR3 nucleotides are TGTGCCAGCAGCTTAGTACCAATGATTGGCACAAGCGGGAGGAGCTCCTACGAGCAGTACTTC.

CDR3 protein: CASSLTYTSTDTQYF. The CDR3 DNA sequence: TGTGCCAGCAGCTTAACATACACCAGCACAGATACGCAGTATTTT. This chain links TRBV11-2 with TRBJ2-3; D uncertain. The CDR3 is made up of 15 amino acids. V was shortened by 2 bases and J by 0 bases, with 9 bases between the two germline ends. Germline lookup yields CDR1 SGHAT and CDR2 FQNNGV.

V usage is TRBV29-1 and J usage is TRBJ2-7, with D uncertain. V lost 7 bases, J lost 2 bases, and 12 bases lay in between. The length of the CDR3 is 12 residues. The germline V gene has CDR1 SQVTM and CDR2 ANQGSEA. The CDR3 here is CSAGYGPYEQYF. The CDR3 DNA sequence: TGCAGCGCCGGATACGGCCCCTACGAGCAGTACTTC.

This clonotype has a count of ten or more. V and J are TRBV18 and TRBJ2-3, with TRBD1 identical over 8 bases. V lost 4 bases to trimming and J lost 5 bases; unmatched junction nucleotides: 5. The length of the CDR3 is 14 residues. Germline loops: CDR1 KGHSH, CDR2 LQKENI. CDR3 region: CASSLRQGQDTQYF. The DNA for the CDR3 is TGTGCCAGCTCACTCCGACAGGGGCAAGATACGCAGTATTTT.

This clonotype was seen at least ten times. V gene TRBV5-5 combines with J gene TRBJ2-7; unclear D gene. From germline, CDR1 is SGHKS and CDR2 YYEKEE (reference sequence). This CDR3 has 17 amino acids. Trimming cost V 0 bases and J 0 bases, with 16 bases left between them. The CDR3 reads CASSLGSALFGSYEQYF. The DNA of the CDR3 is TGTGCCAGCAGCTTGGGGAGTGCTCTCTTTGGCTCCTACGAGCAGTACTTC.

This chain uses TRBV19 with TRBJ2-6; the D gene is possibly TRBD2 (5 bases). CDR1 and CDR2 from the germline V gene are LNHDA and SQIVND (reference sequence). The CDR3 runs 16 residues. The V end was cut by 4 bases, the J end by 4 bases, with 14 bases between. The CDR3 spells CASSNPGKAGANVLTF. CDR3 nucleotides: TGTGCCAGTAGTAACCCGGGAAAGGCAGGGGCCAACGTCCTGACTTTC.

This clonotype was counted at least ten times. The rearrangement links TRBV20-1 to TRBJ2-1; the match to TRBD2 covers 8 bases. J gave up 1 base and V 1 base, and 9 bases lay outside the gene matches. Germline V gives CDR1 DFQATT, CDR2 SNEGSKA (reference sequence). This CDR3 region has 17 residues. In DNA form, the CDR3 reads TGCAGTGCTAGAGCCCCCCTAGCGGGTGTATCCTACAATGAGCAGTTCTTC. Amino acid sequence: CSARAPLAGVSYNEQFF.

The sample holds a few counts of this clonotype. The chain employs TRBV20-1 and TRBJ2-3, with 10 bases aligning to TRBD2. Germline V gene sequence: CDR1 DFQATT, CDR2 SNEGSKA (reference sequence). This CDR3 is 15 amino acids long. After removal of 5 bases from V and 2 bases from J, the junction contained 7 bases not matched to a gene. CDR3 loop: CSAFLAGAHTDTQYF. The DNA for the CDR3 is TGCAGTGCTTTTCTAGCGGGAGCGCACACAGATACGCAGTATTTT.

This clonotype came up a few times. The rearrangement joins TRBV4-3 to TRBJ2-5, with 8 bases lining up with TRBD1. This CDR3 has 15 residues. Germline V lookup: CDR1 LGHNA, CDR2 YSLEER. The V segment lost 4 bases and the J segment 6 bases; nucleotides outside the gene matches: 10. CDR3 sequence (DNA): TGCGCCAGCAGCCCACACGGGGACAGGAGCAAGACCCAGTACTTC. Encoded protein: CASSPHGDRSKTQYF.

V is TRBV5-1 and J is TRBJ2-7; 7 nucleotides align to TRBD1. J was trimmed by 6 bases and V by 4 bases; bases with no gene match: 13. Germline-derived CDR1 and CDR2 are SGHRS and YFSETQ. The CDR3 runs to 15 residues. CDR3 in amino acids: CASSKTGTEDGEQYF. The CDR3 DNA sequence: TGCGCCAGCAGCAAAACCGGGACAGAGGATGGCGAGCAGTACTTC.

In nucleotides, the CDR3 is TGTGCCAGCAGTGCTCTGACAGACCCTTATATCTACGAGCAGTACTTC. Translated, it gives CASSALTDPYIYEQYF. The V and J genes are TRBV6-1 and TRBJ2-7; possible D gene TRBD1, 5 bases. V was clipped by 4 bases and J by 3 bases, with 19 bases between them. The CDR3 extends over 16 amino acids. CDR1 is MNHNS, CDR2 SASEGT, per germline.